This T cell receptor beta chain was identified during a study of T cells in Graves' hyperthyroidism and ophthalmopathy. The TCR beta CDR3 regions underwent amplification using RNA transcripts as the source. RT-PCR in the first round (using the HTBI primer set) targeted the TCR CDR3. TCRdb fed the multiplex PCR reads into MiXCR, producing one record per CDR3 protein. The data hold about 520,000 distinct CDR3 sequences, with approximately 25% observed a single time. Trimming cost V 8 bases and J 5 bases; bases outside gene matches: 15. The CDR3 loop spans 15 amino acids. Germline assignment: CDR1 MDHEN and CDR2 SYDVKM. Clinical Activity Scores of at least 3, NOSPECS grades of at least 4 and durations under 3 months characterized ophthalmopathy patients.

Material: blood. V usage is TRBV28 and J usage is TRBJ2-7; 7 nucleotides agree with TRBD1. This sequence was found in a young woman with Graves' ophthalmopathy. The CDR3 region has the DNA TGTGCCAGCGGATCACTCACAGGGGCGATAAACGAGCAGTACTTC. Translated, it gives CASGSLTGAINEQYF.